This T cell receptor (beta chain) was captured by sequencing in a study of cytomegalovirus exposure and HLA in healthy donors. Findings and caveats of the study: In a later analysis, several top co-occurrence clusters appeared linked to parvovirus B19, influenza, CMV and Epstein-Barr virus.

Concerning this clone: The antigen is not known.

Those who donated were healthy bone marrow donors. Though nominally healthy at sampling, donors likely had unrecorded immune exposures. The germline gives CDR1 MNHEY, CDR2 SMNVEV (reference sequence). The CDR3 extends over 15 amino acids. The V end lost 4 bases, the J end lost 11 bases, and 21 bases lay between the germline ends. The study ran its PCR with 60 Vbeta and 13 Jbeta primers. Measured with immunoSEQ multiplex PCR; TCRdb has only the in-frame clones, and not every one. The sample has about 130,000 clones; 74% are singletons. The chain employs TRBV27 and TRBJ2-1; perhaps TRBD2 as D (7 bases). The receptor's source is a woman aged 45 to 65 in good health and CMV-seropositive. Sequenced sample: PBMCs. Here the CDR3 reads CASSYPTGGVSKQFF. The CDR3 nucleotides are TGTGCCAGCAGTTACCCGACGGGGGGCGTCAGCAAGCAGTTCTTC.